These 14 T cell receptor beta chains share one sample of origin, sequenced in a study of T cells in Graves' hyperthyroidism and ophthalmopathy. From RNA transcripts, TCR beta CDR3 regions were amplified. An initial round of RT-PCR targeting the TCR CDR3 relied on the HTBI primer set. From the multiplex PCR reads, TCRdb called clonotypes with MiXCR, one entry per CDR3 protein. The sample lists fewer than 450,000 distinct CDR3 sequences; about 17% were seen once. Source material: blood. The receptors originated from a woman aged 25 to 39 with Graves' hyperthyroidism that later progressed to Graves' ophthalmopathy.

This clonotype was seen only once. A read error may account for a junction end that differs from germline. V usage is TRBV10-3 and J usage is TRBJ1-2; no clear D gene. Germline CDR1 is ENHRY and CDR2 is SYGVKD. CDR3 length: 16 residues. For the CDR3, the DNA is TGTACCATCAGTGAGTCGGCAGCTTCCCCTAACTATGGCTACACCTTC. This translates into CTISESAASPNYGYTF.

At least ten counts were recorded for this clonotype. The V and J genes are TRBV11-3 and TRBJ2-1; 7 bases line up with TRBD1. Unmatched junction bases numbered 8, after V lost 2 bases and J lost 4 bases. The germline gives CDR1 SGHNT, CDR2 YENEEA. The CDR3 has 16 residues. The CDR3 DNA follows: TGTGCCAGCAGCTTATCCGGGACAGCCATTTACAATGAGCAGTTCTTC. Amino acids: CASSLSGTAIYNEQFF.

This clonotype was detected only a few times. V usage is TRBV27 and J usage is TRBJ1-1; D gene unclear. Germline CDR1 is MNHEY and CDR2 is SMNVEV (reference sequence). Deletions cut 10 bases from V and 0 bases from J, with 12 bases between. CDR3 length equals 13 residues. The DNA for the CDR3 is TGTGCCATCAGCTCAACAGTGAACACTGAAGCTTTCTTT. Its translation is CAISSTVNTEAFF.

This clonotype was seen at least ten times. V and J are TRBV12-3 or TRBV12-4 and TRBJ1-5, with 7 positions matching TRBD1. With V trimmed by 6 bases and J by 2 bases, 19 bases remained unmatched. The CDR3 spans 19 residues. The CDR3 here is CASSPSAFDRVAGNQPQHF. CDR3 sequence (DNA): TGTGCCAGCAGCCCGAGTGCGTTTGACAGGGTTGCCGGCAATCAGCCCCAGCATTTT.

This clonotype was found many times. V gene TRBV29-1 combines with J gene TRBJ1-5; 9 nucleotides agree with TRBD1. CDR1 and CDR2 from the germline V gene are SQVTM and ANQGSEA. Trimming at V came to 4 bases and at J to 4 bases, leaving 2 bases not matched to a gene. The CDR3 length is 13 residues. Here the CDR3 DNA reads TGCAGCGTTGGCGGGACAGGGAATCAGCCCCAGCATTTT. Translated: CSVGGTGNQPQHF.

The table lists this clonotype with many counts. V gene TRBV15 combines with J gene TRBJ1-2; 9 bases agree with TRBD1. The CDR3 totals 15 residues. The V gene's germline CDR1 is LNHNV and CDR2 YYDKDF (reference sequence). With V trimmed by 4 bases and J by 6 bases, 9 bases remained unmatched. CDR3 region: CATSNRGQGKDGYTF. As DNA, the CDR3 is TGTGCCACCAGCAACCGCGGACAGGGGAAGGATGGCTACACCTTC.

This clonotype was seen only a few times. The chain has TRBV28 and TRBJ2-7, with D unclear. Germline V gene data show CDR1 as MDHEN and CDR2 as SYDVKM. The CDR3 consists of 11 residues. The V end lost 6 bases, the J end lost 3 bases, and 6 bases lay between the germline ends. The CDR3 loop is CASRTIYEQYF. CDR3 nucleotides: TGTGCCAGCAGGACAATCTACGAGCAGTACTTC. The full variable domain, rest sourced from reference TRBV28 and TRBJ2-7, is DVKVTQSSRYLVKRTGEKVFLECVQDMDHENMFWYRQDPGLGLRLIYFSYDVKMKEKGDIPEGYSVSREKKERFSLILESASTNQTSMYLCASRTIYEQYFGPGTRLTVT.

This chain uses TRBV5-1 with TRBJ2-3; 9 nucleotides agree with TRBD2. V lost 2 bases, J lost 4 bases, and 8 bases stayed unmatched. Per germline, CDR1 SGHRS and CDR2 YFSETQ. This CDR3 has 16 amino acids. As DNA, the CDR3 is TGCGCCAGCAGCTTCGGCGGGAGGGCCGGGGCAGATACGCAGTATTTT. It translates to CASSFGGRAGADTQYF.

Many counts were recorded for this clonotype. J is TRBJ1-1 and V is TRBV30; D possibly corresponds to TRBD1 (6 bases). Germline loops: CDR1 GTSNPN, CDR2 SVGIG (reference sequence). Between the trimmed V and J ends, which lost 3 bases and 3 bases, there was a span of 14 bases. CDR3 length: 14 amino acids. The CDR3 nucleotides are TGTGCCTGGAGGCGAACAGGGACTCACACTGAAGCTTTCTTT. Its translation is CAWRRTGTHTEAFF.

The genes are TRBV7-9 and TRBJ1-4, with D possibly TRBD1 on 5 matching bases. CDR3 length equals 18 residues. Trimming removed 2 bases from V and 1 base from J, with 17 bases in between. In germline, CDR1 is SEHNR, CDR2 FQNEAQ (reference sequence). CDR3 amino acids: CASSLIYSMTETNEKLFF. CDR3 sequence (DNA): TGTGCCAGCAGCTTAATTTACTCGATGACAGAAACTAATGAAAAACTGTTTTTT.

This chain joins TRBV6-5 and TRBJ2-1; 9 bases map to TRBD2. The germline gives CDR1 MNHEY, CDR2 SVGAGI. The trim removed 6 bases at V and 6 bases at J, leaving 18 bases unmatched. The CDR3 consists of 18 residues. The CDR3 spells CASRYEPGLASYSNEQFF. CDR3 nucleotides: TGTGCCAGCAGGTATGAACCGGGACTAGCCAGTTACAGCAATGAGCAGTTCTTC.

V gene TRBV10-3 combines with J gene TRBJ2-3; D is undetermined. Germline V lookup: CDR1 ENHRY, CDR2 SYGVKD. Trimming took 1 base from V and 0 from J, leaving 8 bases between them. The CDR3 is 15 amino acids. This chain's CDR3 is CAISELWDSTDTQYF. CDR3 bases: TGTGCCATCAGTGAGTTGTGGGATAGCACAGATACGCAGTATTTT.

This clonotype has ten or more counts. The V gene is TRBV20-1, the J gene TRBJ2-7; tentatively, D is TRBD2 (7 bases). The V gene lost 1 base and the J gene lost 8 bases, with 18 bases spanning the gap. CDR1 and CDR2 from the germline V gene are DFQATT and SNEGSKA (reference sequence). The CDR3 totals 14 residues. CDR3 DNA sequence: TGCAGTGCTAGAGCGGGGGCTAGCGGAACCCAGCAGTACTTC. Protein product: CSARAGASGTQQYF.

Ten or more counts support this clonotype. J is TRBJ2-3 and V is TRBV10-3, with TRBD2 matching 8 bases. CDR1 ENHRY and CDR2 SYGVKD come from the germline V gene. With 4 bases clipped from V and 3 bases from J, the junction kept 3 bases outside the gene matches. The CDR3 is 14 amino acids. The CDR3 DNA sequence: TGTGCCATCAGTGCCGGGGGGGCTACAGATACGCAGTATTTT. This translates into CAISAGGATDTQYF.